The 12 T cell receptor beta chains below all came from one sample that was sequenced in a study of PD-1 blockade in mismatch repair-deficient tumors. Profiling relied on immunoSEQ multiplex PCR, and the TCRdb table lists in-frame clones only, not all of them. The table has tens of thousands of clones, 70% to 80% seen once; the top ten hold nearly 5.5%. This material consisted of peripheral blood, taken 2 weeks after starting pembrolizumab. The source of these receptors is an adult with mismatch repair-deficient cancer.

As DNA, the CDR3 is TGTGCCTGGGTCGGGGCAGGACGGTACGAGCAGTACTTC. This sequence encodes CAWVGAGRYEQYF. J is TRBJ2-7 and V is TRBV30, with D perhaps TRBD1 or TRBD2 (5 bases each). Germline V gives CDR1 GTSNPN, CDR2 SVGIG (reference sequence). V gave up 5 bases and J gave up 4 bases, with 15 bases separating them. The CDR3 is 13 residues long.

CDR3 protein: CASSITGGLGEQFF. The CDR3 nucleotides are TGTGCCAGTAGTATCACCGGGGGTTTGGGTGAGCAGTTCTTC. V usage is TRBV19 and J usage is TRBJ2-1, with D perhaps matching TRBD2 (6 bases). The CDR3 spans 14 residues. Germline V gene lookup returns CDR1 LNHDA and CDR2 SQIVND (reference sequence). Trimming shortened V by 3 bases and J by 9 bases, and 15 bases separated the two germline ends.

J is TRBJ1-1 and V is TRBV6-1; D uncertain. The V end lost 6 bases, the J end lost 6 bases, and 17 bases lay between the germline ends. This CDR3 region has 14 residues. Germline V CDR1 and CDR2: MNHNS, SASEGT. The CDR3: CASRVSGGGAEAFF. DNA for the CDR3: TGTGCCAGCAGAGTTAGTGGAGGTGGGGCTGAAGCTTTCTTT.

The rearrangement uses TRBV7-9 and TRBJ2-3; 8 nucleotides line up with TRBD1. The CDR3 loop spans 15 amino acids. Per germline, CDR1 SEHNR and CDR2 FQNEAQ (reference sequence). Losses at the gene ends were 5 bases for V and 3 bases for J; bases not matched to a gene: 7. The CDR3 coding sequence is TGTGCCAGCAGCCTTGGACAGGGTGGGACAGATACGCAGTATTTT. It translates to CASSLGQGGTDTQYF.

The rearrangement uses TRBV5-4 and TRBJ2-3, with D possibly being TRBD1 or TRBD2 (5 bases each). The CDR3 runs to 13 residues. Germline-derived CDR1 and CDR2 are SGHNT and YYREEE (reference sequence). V lost 9 bases to trimming and J lost 4 bases, with 15 bases between them. The CDR3: CATSGSEADTQYF. CDR3 sequence (DNA): TGTGCCACCTCAGGGAGCGAGGCAGATACGCAGTATTTT.

The J gene is TRBJ1-1, the V gene TRBV19; TRBD1 is a possible D gene (6 bases). The CDR3 loop spans 14 amino acids. V was cut by 9 bases and J by 4 bases, with 18 bases left in between. Germline loops: CDR1 LNHDA, CDR2 SQIVND (reference sequence). The CDR3 sequence is CASSSTGLGTEAFF. The DNA of the CDR3 is TGTGCCAGCTCGAGCACAGGGTTGGGCACTGAAGCTTTCTTT.

V and J are TRBV7-6 and TRBJ2-5; D gene ambiguous. Germline V gives CDR1 SGHVS, CDR2 FNYEAQ. V lost 5 bases to trimming and J lost 4 bases, with 11 bases between them. There are 13 residues in the CDR3. Here the CDR3 reads CASSPWAGETQYF. CDR3 nucleotides: TGTGCCAGCAGCCCTTGGGCTGGAGAGACCCAGTACTTC.

The chain is built from TRBV7-9 and TRBJ1-4, with D hard to call. The V end was cut by 2 bases, the J end by 4 bases, with 14 bases between. The CDR3 has 16 residues. Germline values: CDR1 SEHNR, CDR2 FQNEAQ (reference sequence). The CDR3 reads CASSLISGLDNEKLFF. The CDR3 nucleotides read TGTGCCAGCAGCTTAATTTCTGGCTTGGATAATGAAAAACTGTTTTTT.

The genes are TRBV7-3 and TRBJ2-2; 13 bases fit TRBD2. The CDR3 sequence is 16 residues long. J was trimmed by 7 bases and V by 4 bases; bases with no gene match: 6. Germline V lookup: CDR1 SGHTA, CDR2 FQGTGA. The CDR3 spells CASSSWTSGSSGELFF. The CDR3, as DNA: TGTGCCAGCAGCTCCTGGACTAGCGGGAGTAGCGGGGAGCTGTTTTTT.

The chain links TRBV7-2 to TRBJ2-7, with D unclear. V lost 6 bases, J lost 3 bases, and 12 bases lay in between. The germline CDR1 and CDR2 sequences are SGHTA and FQGNSA. The CDR3 loop spans 13 amino acids. The CDR3 DNA follows: TGTGCCAGCAGTCGACCTGACGGCTACGAGCAGTACTTC. Translating gives CASSRPDGYEQYF.

The rearrangement joins TRBV30 to TRBJ2-3; D is tentatively TRBD1 or TRBD2 (6 bases each). From germline, CDR1 is GTSNPN and CDR2 SVGIG (reference sequence). Trimming took 3 bases from V and 0 from J, leaving 16 bases between them. The CDR3 sequence is 16 residues long. As DNA, the CDR3 is TGTGCCTGGAGCTCCAACGGGGGCCTTAGCACAGATACGCAGTATTTT. It specifies CAWSSNGGLSTDTQYF.

The genes are TRBV5-8 and TRBJ2-5; D might be TRBD1 or TRBD2, each matching 5 bases. CDR1 is SGHTS and CDR2 is YDEGEE in the germline V gene. CDR3 length: 12 amino acids. Trimming left V 5 bases short and J 9 bases short, with 14 bases between. The DNA for the CDR3 is TGTGCCAGCAGACAATCGGGGCGGCCCCAGTACTTC. Residues: CASRQSGRPQYF.